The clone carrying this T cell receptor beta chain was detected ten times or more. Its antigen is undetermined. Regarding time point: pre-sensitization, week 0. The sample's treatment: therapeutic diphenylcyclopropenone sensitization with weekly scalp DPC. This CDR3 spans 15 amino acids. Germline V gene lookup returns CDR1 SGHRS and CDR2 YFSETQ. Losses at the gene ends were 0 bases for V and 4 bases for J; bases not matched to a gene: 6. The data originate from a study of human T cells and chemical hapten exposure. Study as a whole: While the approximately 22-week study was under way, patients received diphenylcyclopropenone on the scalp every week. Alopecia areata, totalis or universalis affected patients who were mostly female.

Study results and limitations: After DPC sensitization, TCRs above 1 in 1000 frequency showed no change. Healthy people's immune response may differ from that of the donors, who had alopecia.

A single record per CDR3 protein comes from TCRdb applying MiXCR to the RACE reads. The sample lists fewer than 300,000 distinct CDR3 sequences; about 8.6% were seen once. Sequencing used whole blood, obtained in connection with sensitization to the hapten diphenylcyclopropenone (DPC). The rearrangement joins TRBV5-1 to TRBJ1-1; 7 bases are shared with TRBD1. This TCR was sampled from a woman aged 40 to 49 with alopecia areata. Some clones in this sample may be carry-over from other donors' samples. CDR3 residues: CASSLEGQAGTEAFF. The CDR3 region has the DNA TGCGCCAGCAGCTTGGAAGGACAGGCCGGCACTGAAGCTTTCTTT.